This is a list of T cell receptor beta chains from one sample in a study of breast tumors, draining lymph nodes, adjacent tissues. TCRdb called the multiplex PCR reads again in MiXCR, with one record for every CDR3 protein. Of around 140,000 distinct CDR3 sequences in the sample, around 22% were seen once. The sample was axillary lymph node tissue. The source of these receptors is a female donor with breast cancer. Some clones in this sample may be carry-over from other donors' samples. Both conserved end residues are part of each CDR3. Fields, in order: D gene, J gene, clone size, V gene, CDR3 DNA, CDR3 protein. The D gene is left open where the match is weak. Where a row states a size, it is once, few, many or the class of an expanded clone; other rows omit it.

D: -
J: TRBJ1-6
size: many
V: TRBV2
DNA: TGTGCCAGCAGTGAAGGTCGAAATTCACCCCTCCACTTT
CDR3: CASSEGRNSPLHF

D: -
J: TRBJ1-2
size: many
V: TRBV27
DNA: TGTGCCAGCAGTGACCTTGACAACTCCGGCTACACCTTC
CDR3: CASSDLDNSGYTF

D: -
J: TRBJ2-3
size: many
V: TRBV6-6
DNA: TGTGCCAGCAGTCCTTCGACAAATACGCAGTATTTT
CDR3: CASSPSTNTQYF

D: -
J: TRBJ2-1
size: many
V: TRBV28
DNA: TGTGCCAGCAGTCCAGGGGCGATTGAGCAGTTCTTC
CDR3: CASSPGAIEQFF

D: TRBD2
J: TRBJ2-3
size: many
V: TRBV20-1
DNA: TGCAGTGCTCGGAACAGCGGGAGTGGGGCTACGCAGTATTTT
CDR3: CSARNSGSGATQYF

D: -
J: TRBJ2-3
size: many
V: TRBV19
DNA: TGTGCCAGTAGTCACAGCACAGATACGCAGTATTTT
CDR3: CASSHSTDTQYF

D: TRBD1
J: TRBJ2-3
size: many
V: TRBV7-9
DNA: TGTGCCAGCAGCCCCCCGTCCATCCCCGGGACAGGGCTGACAGATACGCAGTATTTT
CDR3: CASSPPSIPGTGLTDTQYF

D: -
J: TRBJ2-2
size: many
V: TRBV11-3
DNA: TGTGCCAGCAGCTTAGGGCAGGCTGGCGGGGAGCTGTTTTTT
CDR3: CASSLGQAGGELFF

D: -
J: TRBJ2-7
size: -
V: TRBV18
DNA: TGTGCCAGCTCACCAGGACCCTCCAGCTCCTACGAGCAGTACTTC
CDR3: CASSPGPSSSYEQYF

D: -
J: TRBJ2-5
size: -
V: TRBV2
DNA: TGTGCCTGCAGGGGGGTGGAGACCCAGTACTTC
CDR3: CACRGVETQYF

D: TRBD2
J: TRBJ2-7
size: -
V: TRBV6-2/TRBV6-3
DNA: TGTGCCAGCGGGACTAGCCAGTACTTC
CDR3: CASGTSQYF

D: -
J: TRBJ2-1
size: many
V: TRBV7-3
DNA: TGTGCCAGCAGCTTATCGGCCTACAATGAGCAGTTCTTC
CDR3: CASSLSAYNEQFF

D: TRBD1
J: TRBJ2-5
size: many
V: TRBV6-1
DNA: TGTGCCAGCAGTGCCGGGACAGGGGAACGGGAAAGGTACTTC
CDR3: CASSAGTGERERYF

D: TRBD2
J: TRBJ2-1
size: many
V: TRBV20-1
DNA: TGCAGTGCTAGAGATTTGAGCGGGAGGGTAAATGAGCAGTTCTTC
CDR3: CSARDLSGRVNEQFF

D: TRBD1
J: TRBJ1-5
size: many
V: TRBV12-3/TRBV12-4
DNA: TGTGCCAGCAGTTTTGACAGGGCCCAGCCCCAGCATTTT
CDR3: CASSFDRAQPQHF

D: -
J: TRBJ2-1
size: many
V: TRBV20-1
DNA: TGCAGTGCCGCGGCGGGACCTCAAGGTCACAATGAGCAGTTCTTC
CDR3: CSAAAGPQGHNEQFF

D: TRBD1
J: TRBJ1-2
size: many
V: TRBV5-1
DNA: TGCGCCAGCAGCCTGGGGGGGACAGGGTCCGGCTACACCTTC
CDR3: CASSLGGTGSGYTF

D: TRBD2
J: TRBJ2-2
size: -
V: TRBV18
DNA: TGTGCCAGCTCACCACCGGATGGCGGGAGGGGCGACACCGGGGAGCTGTTTTTT
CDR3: CASSPPDGGRGDTGELFF

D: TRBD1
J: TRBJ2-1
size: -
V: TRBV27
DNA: TGTGCCAGCAGTGCCGCCACAGGGGATTTAATCTTC
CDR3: CASSAATGDLIF

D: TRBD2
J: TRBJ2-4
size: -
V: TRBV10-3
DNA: TGTGCCATCAGTGAGGAAAAGGGACTAGCGTCCTTAGCCAAAAACATTCAGTACTTC
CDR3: CAISEEKGLASLAKNIQYF

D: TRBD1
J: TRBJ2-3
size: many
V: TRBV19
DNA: TGTGCCAGTAGTTACTCCCCAGGGGGCCCTAGCACAGATACGCAGTATTTT
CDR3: CASSYSPGGPSTDTQYF

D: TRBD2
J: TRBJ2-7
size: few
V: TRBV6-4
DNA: TGTGCCAGCAGTGACTCGACTTTTTGGAGGCTAGCGGACGACTCCTACGAGCAGTACTTC
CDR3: CASSDSTFWRLADDSYEQYF

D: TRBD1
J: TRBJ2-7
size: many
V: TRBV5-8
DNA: TGTGCCAGCAGCTCAGGGACAGGATACTACGAGCAGTACTTC
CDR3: CASSSGTGYYEQYF

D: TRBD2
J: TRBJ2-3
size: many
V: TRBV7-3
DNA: TGTGCCAGCTCTCTTAGCGGGAGTCCCACAGATACGCAGTATTTT
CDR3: CASSLSGSPTDTQYF

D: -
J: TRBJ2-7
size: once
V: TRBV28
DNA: TGTGCCAGCGGACCGGGGGGCAGACCCTACGAGCAGTACTTC
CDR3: CASGPGGRPYEQYF

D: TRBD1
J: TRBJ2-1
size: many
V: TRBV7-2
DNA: TGTGCCAGCAGCTTAACCGGGACAGGGGACAATGAGCAGTTCTTC
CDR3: CASSLTGTGDNEQFF

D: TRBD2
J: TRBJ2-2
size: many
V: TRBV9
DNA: TGTGCCAGCAGCGTAGGGGCTAGCGGGATCACCGGGGAGCTGTTTTTT
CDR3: CASSVGASGITGELFF

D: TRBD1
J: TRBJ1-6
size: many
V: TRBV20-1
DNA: TGCAGTGCTAGACCCCTGGACAGGGAGGGCAATTCACCCCTCCACTTT
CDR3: CSARPLDREGNSPLHF

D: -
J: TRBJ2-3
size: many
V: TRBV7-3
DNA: TGTGCCAGCAGCTTAGGTCAGGCCCCAAGCACAGATACGCAGTATTTT
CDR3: CASSLGQAPSTDTQYF

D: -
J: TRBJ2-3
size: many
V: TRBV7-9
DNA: TGTGCCAGCAGCTTCCAAGGGACTAGCACAGATACGCAGTATTTT
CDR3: CASSFQGTSTDTQYF

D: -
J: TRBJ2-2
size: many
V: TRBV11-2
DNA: TGTGCCAGCAGCTCGAAACAGGGATCCGGGGAGCTGTTTTTT
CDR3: CASSSKQGSGELFF

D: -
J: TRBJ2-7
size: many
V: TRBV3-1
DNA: TGTGCCAGCAGCCAAAACCTCTACGAGCAGTACTTC
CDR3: CASSQNLYEQYF

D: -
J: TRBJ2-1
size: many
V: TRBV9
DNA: TGTGCCAGCAGCCTTGGACGTTCCTCCTACAATGAGCAGTTCTTC
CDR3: CASSLGRSSYNEQFF

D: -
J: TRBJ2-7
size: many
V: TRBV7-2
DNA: TGTGCCAGCAGTCCCGACAGGTACTCCTACGAGCAGTACTTC
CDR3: CASSPDRYSYEQYF

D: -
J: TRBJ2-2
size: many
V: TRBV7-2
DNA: TGTGCCAGCAGCTTCGGGGGAGGGGAGCTGTTTTTT
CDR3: CASSFGGGELFF

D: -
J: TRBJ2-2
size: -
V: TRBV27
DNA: TGTGCCAGTCATAGGGCGGGAAGCACCGGGGAGCTGTTTTTT
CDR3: CASHRAGSTGELFF

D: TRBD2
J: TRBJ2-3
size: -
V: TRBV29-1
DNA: TGCAGCGTTGAAGGGCCTAGCGGGTCCACAAATACGCAGTACTTT
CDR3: CSVEGPSGSTNTQYF

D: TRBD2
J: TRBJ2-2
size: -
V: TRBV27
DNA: TGTGCCAGCAGACTAGCGGGAGCGGGGAACACCGGGGAGCTGTTTTTT
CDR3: CASRLAGAGNTGELFF

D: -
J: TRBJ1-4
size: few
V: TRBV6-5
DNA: TGTGCCAGCAGTTTGGCACTAACGGGTGAAAAACTGTTTTTT
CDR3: CASSLALTGEKLFF

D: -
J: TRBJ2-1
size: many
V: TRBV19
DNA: TGTGCCAGTAGTTCCCCTAGCAACGTTGAGCAGTTCTTC
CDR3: CASSSPSNVEQFF

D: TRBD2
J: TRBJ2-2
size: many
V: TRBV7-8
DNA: TGTGCCAGCAGCTTAGGGGACTATGGCGGGGAGCTGTTTTTT
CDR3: CASSLGDYGGELFF

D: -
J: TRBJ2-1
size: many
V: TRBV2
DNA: TGTGCCAGCAGTGACAGGGTTGTGGATGAGCAGTTCTTC
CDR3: CASSDRVVDEQFF

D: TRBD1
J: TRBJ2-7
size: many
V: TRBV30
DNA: TGTGCCTTACGGACAGGGAGGACCGAGCAGTACTTC
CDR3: CALRTGRTEQYF

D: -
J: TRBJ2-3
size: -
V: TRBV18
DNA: TGTGCCAGCTCACCAGAAATGGGGGACCTCACAGATACGCAGTATTTT
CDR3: CASSPEMGDLTDTQYF

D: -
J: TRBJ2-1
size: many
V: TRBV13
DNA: TGTGCCAGCAGCCTCCGGGACACCAACAATGAGCAGTTCTTC
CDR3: CASSLRDTNNEQFF

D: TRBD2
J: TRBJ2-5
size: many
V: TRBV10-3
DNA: TGTGCCACCACTAAGGCGGGAGGGAAAGAGACCCAGTACTTC
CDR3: CATTKAGGKETQYF

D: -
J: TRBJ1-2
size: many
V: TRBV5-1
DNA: TGCGCCAGCAGCGTACAAGAGGGCGGGACCTATGGCTACACCTTC
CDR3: CASSVQEGGTYGYTF

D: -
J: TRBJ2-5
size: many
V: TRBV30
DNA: TGTGCCTGGAGTTTAGCGTATCAAGAGACCCAGTACTTC
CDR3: CAWSLAYQETQYF

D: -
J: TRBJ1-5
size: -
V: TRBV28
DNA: TGTGCCACCAGAGGACCGAGTAGCAATCAGCCCCAGCATTTT
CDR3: CATRGPSSNQPQHF